This entry describes one TCR beta chain. The antigen this receptor binds is unknown. No quality values exist for individual bases; no much larger clone is one base distant. This record belongs to a study of T cells in Graves' hyperthyroidism and ophthalmopathy (dated by TCRdb to about 2019). Broadly, across the study: Peripheral blood samples were taken at the time of initial diagnosis, prior to any treatment. To identify distinguishing TCR V-J signatures, a discovery cohort of about 100 patients was used, comprising 43 with Graves' ophthalmopathy and under 60 with stable Graves' hyperthyroidism. Prospective prediction of ophthalmopathy was tested in an independent validation cohort of fewer than 20 hyperthyroidism patients and 15 to 17 patients who later progressed to ophthalmopathy. The approximately 100 discovery patients were divided at random into training and test sets in a 7:3 ratio. In addition, the study compared T-cell repertoires in thyroid tissue and in blood from several Graves' hyperthyroidism patients. After blood sampling, hyperthyroidism patients were treated with methimazole at a starting dose of 30 mg daily, and ophthalmopathy patients were treated with high-dose intravenous methylprednisolone. The paper describes TCR Vbeta CDR3 sequencing of 130 to 150 peripheral blood samples, made up of 43 ophthalmopathy patients, around 78 hyperthyroidism patients and roughly 17 progressor patients. What the authors observed across the whole study: Most expanded thyroid clonotypes (frequency above 0.001) were also found in blood, which suggests that blood repertoires may mirror thyroid immune responses. No statistical method was used to fix the sample size in advance, and group allocation was not hidden from the investigators. A 13 V-J signature model separated ophthalmopathy from stable hyperthyroidism, with around 90% sensitivity and 81% to 82% specificity in cross-validation and 80%/75% in testing. In validation, the model predicted progression to ophthalmopathy with around 71% sensitivity and approximately 74% specificity, a median of about 6 months before onset.

V ends up 5 bases short and J 0 bases short, with an unmatched junction base count of 6. Inclusive of the bounding cysteine and phenylalanine, the CDR3 is 15 residues long. Only the CDR3 portion is preserved as DNA: 45 bases, with reading frame beginning at the first base. Sequences SNHLY (CDR1) and FYNNEI (CDR2) are obtained from the germline V gene. A patient counted as having stable Graves' hyperthyroidism if no progression to ophthalmopathy occurred over 18 months of follow-up. Hyperthyroidism patients were newly diagnosed, with disease duration under 2 months, and aged 18 to 65 years. Exclusion was applied to patients with uncontrolled infections, other autoimmune diseases, pregnancy or lactation. Diagnoses were established on the basis of clinical symptoms, serum thyroxine and TRAb, thyroid ultrasound, and orbital computed tomography. PBMCs were separated from approximately 9.9 ml of fresh peripheral blood using Ficoll-Paque density gradient centrifugation. Total RNA was extracted using Trizol reagent, and RNA quality was assessed on an Agilent 2100 Bioanalyzer.

The TCR beta CDR3 regions were amplified from the RNA transcripts. For the first round of RT-PCR on the TCR CDR3, the HTBI primer set was used together with the Qiagen OneStep RT-PCR kit. A second multiplex PCR round built the libraries, followed by size selection and purification. Sequencing of the libraries was done on an Illumina HiSeq2000 using paired-end 100 bp reads. The original pipeline was this. Raw data were processed with SOAPnuke, discarding reads with adapters, uncalled bases, mean Phred below 15, or no exact constant-primer or identifier match. High-quality paired reads were merged using COPE v1.2.5, and each unique nucleotide sequence was defined as a clonotype. MiTCR v1.1 was used to align clonotypes to the IMGT TRBV, TRBD and TRBJ reference segments. The analysis included only V-J combinations with a frequency above 0.0001, which together covered roughly 99% of the repertoires. The TCS score was defined as F50 (clonal expansion) divided by E x V (chaos), with BLOSUM62-based TCRdist calculated between CDR3 peptides within each V-J. Welch's t-statistics and random forest reduced around 510 V-J features to 13, which were used in a naive Bayes classifier (R e1071). The Morisita-Horn index was used to measure how similar the thyroid and blood repertoires were. The raw public reads went through TCRdb reprocessing: fastp at Q25, MiXCR clone calling, in-frame beta chains kept. Identical CDR3 proteins give one entry, which carries the most common genes and DNA. What appears here as the V and J calls and clone size reflects TCRdb's work, not the paper's. Here the sample has some 800,000 distinct CDR3 sequences; over 35% occur a single time. Around 10% of the sample is taken by the ten largest.

The chain joins TRBV2 to TRBJ2-5, and 7 bases in between align with TRBD2. The specimen sequenced was blood. The TCR comes from a young man with Graves' hyperthyroidism. Here the CDR3 is given as CASSTKRDYQETQYF. The DNA sequence is as follows: TGTGCCAGCAGTACGAAGCGGGACTACCAAGAGACCCAGTACTTC.